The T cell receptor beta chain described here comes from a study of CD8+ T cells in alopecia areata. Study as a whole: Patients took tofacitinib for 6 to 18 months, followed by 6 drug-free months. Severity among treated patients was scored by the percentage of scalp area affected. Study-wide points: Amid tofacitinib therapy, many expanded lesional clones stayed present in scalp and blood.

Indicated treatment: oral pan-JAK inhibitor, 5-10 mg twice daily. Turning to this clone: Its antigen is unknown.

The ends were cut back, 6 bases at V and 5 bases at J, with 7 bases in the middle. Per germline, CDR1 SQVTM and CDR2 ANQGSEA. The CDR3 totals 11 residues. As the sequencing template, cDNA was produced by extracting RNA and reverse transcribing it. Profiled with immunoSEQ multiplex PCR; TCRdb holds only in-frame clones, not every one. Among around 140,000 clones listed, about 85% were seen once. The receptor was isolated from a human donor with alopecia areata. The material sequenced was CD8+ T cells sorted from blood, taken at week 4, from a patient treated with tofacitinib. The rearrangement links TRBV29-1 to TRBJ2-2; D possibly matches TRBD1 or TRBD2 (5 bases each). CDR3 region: CSVGVTGELFF. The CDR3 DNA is TGCAGCGTGGGGGTGACCGGGGAGCTGTTTTTT.